This T cell receptor beta chain was identified in a study of neurological immune-mediated disorders. Whole-study results and caveats: HTLV-1-associated myelopathy led in TCR clonal expansion, while multiple sclerosis ranked lowest, below healthy controls.

This clonotype was seen many times. What it recognizes is unknown. Germline lookup yields CDR1 DFQATT and CDR2 SNEGSKA (reference sequence). V lost 5 bases to trimming and J lost 7 bases; unmatched junction nucleotides: 15. This CDR3 contains 16 residues. The cDNA was synthesized by 5'RACE incorporating 10-nucleotide random UMIs. Each CDR3 protein is one row after TCRdb ran MiXCR on the 5' RACE reads. The sample gives roughly 70,000 distinct CDR3 sequences, around 5% of which show up once; 2.5% to 3% is in the top ten. The V and J genes are TRBV20-1 and TRBJ2-3, with TRBD2 matching 10 bases. The sequencing sample was made of PBMCs. This TCR was recovered from a woman between 25 and 40 years old with multiple sclerosis. CDR3 bases: TGCAGTGCTGAAGGGTTGACGGCTAGCGGGGGATATACGCAGTATTTT. It codes for CSAEGLTASGGYTQYF.